A selection of T cell receptor beta chains follows, all from one sample in a study of T-cell memory formation after mild COVID-19. TCRdb re-called the 5' RACE reads with MiXCR, one entry per CDR3 protein. The sample lists fewer than 200,000 distinct CDR3 sequences; about 22% were seen once. The sample was PBMCs or a T cell subset sorted from them (not recorded which). These receptors came from an adult woman who had mild COVID-19 (a few samples of this study predate the infection). Cell type and time point are not known. Each CDR3 is given with its conserved first and last residue. The D gene is left open where the match is weak. A row's size may be missing; if present it is once, few, many or a size class.

CDR3 protein | CDR3 DNA | J gene | V gene | clone size | D gene
CASSLDREFNEKLFF | TGTGCCAGCAGCTTAGATCGGGAGTTTAATGAAAAACTGTTTTTT | TRBJ1-4 | TRBV7-9 | NA | NA
CASSLGGIVEQYF | TGTGCCAGCAGCTTAGGCGGGATAGTTGAGCAGTACTTC | TRBJ2-7 | TRBV5-4 | few | NA
CASSDSTGGDYEQYF | TGTGCCAGCAGCGATTCGACAGGGGGAGACTACGAGCAGTACTTC | TRBJ2-7 | TRBV7-6 | NA | TRBD1
CATSDWKGDEQYF | TGTGCCACCAGTGATTGGAAGGGTGACGAGCAGTACTTC | TRBJ2-7 | TRBV24-1 | NA | NA
CASSQEAVYNEQFF | TGTGCCAGCAGCCAAGAAGCCGTTTACAATGAGCAGTTCTTC | TRBJ2-1 | TRBV4-2 | few | NA
CATSGGTEAFF | TGTGCCACCTCAGGCGGGACTGAAGCTTTCTTT | TRBJ1-1 | TRBV24-1 | many | NA
CASSLNENQPQHF | TGTGCCAGCAGCTTAAACGAGAATCAGCCCCAGCATTTT | TRBJ1-5 | TRBV7-9 | few | NA
CASSLKSIAGGPDTQYF | TGTGCCAGCAGCCTTAAGTCCATAGCGGGGGGGCCAGATACGCAGTATTTT | TRBJ2-3 | TRBV7-3 | NA | TRBD2
CASRLNTEAFF | TGTGCCAGCAGGCTCAACACTGAAGCTTTCTTT | TRBJ1-1 | TRBV12-3/TRBV12-4 | few | NA
CASSLVGQIEAFF | TGTGCCAGCAGCTTGGTGGGTCAAATTGAAGCTTTCTTT | TRBJ1-1 | TRBV7-9 | few | NA
CASNGPLAGLEETQYF | TGTGCCAGCAACGGCCCGCTAGCGGGATTAGAAGAGACCCAGTACTTC | TRBJ2-5 | TRBV2 | few | TRBD2
CASSLGRSSYEQYF | TGTGCCAGCAGCTTAGGTAGAAGCTCCTACGAGCAGTACTTC | TRBJ2-7 | TRBV7-8 | few | NA
CASSEVGENTEAFF | TGTGCCAGCAGTGAAGTGGGGGAGAACACTGAAGCTTTCTTT | TRBJ1-1 | TRBV6-1 | few | NA
CASMLGQGADTEAFF | TGCGCCAGCATGCTAGGACAGGGGGCGGACACTGAAGCTTTCTTT | TRBJ1-1 | TRBV5-1 | NA | TRBD1
CASSAVGVVSENYGYTF | TGTGCCAGCAGCGCGGTGGGGGTGGTCTCGGAGAACTATGGCTACACCTTC | TRBJ1-2 | TRBV9 | NA | NA
CASSFPPEGGSVAGANVLTF | TGTGCCAGCAGTTTCCCTCCGGAAGGCGGGAGTGTTGCTGGGGCCAACGTCCTGACTTTC | TRBJ2-6 | TRBV6-2/TRBV6-3 | few | TRBD2
CSVLTDSYEQYF | TGCAGCGTCCTGACTGACTCCTACGAGCAGTACTTC | TRBJ2-7 | TRBV29-1 | NA | NA
CASSATHYSNQPQHF | TGTGCCAGCAGCGCGACTCACTATAGCAATCAGCCCCAGCATTTT | TRBJ1-5 | TRBV12-3/TRBV12-4 | NA | NA
CASSLRLAGLNEQYF | TGTGCCAGCAGTTTAAGGTTGGCGGGTTTGAACGAGCAGTACTTC | TRBJ2-7 | TRBV12-3/TRBV12-4 | NA | NA
CASSQEGRSGANQPQHF | TGTGCCAGCAGCCAAGAGGGTAGGTCGGGGGCTAATCAGCCCCAGCATTTT | TRBJ1-5 | TRBV4-2 | few | NA
CATSDPGVAGAADTQYF | TGTGCCACCAGTGATCCCGGGGTCGCGGGGGCTGCAGATACGCAGTATTTT | TRBJ2-3 | TRBV24-1 | NA | NA
CASSIRAGNQPQHF | TGTGCCAGTAGTATACGGGCAGGGAATCAGCCCCAGCATTTT | TRBJ1-5 | TRBV19 | NA | NA
CASSLSLDRALSMNTEAFF | TGTGCCAGCAGCCTTTCTTTAGACAGGGCACTCTCCATGAACACTGAAGCTTTCTTT | TRBJ1-1 | TRBV7-9 | few | TRBD1
CASSLDGGIPEAFF | TGTGCCAGCAGCTTAGACGGGGGAATCCCTGAAGCTTTCTTT | TRBJ1-1 | TRBV7-6 | NA | NA
CASSLRGELFF | TGTGCCAGCAGCTTGAGGGGAGAACTGTTTTTT | TRBJ1-4 | TRBV7-9 | few | NA
CASSFFRGVEQFF | TGTGCCAGCAGCTTTTTCAGGGGAGTGGAGCAGTTCTTC | TRBJ2-1 | TRBV11-2 | few | NA
CASSLGGAGGNQPQHF | TGTGCCAGCAGCTTGGGTGGGGCCGGGGGCAATCAGCCCCAGCATTTT | TRBJ1-5 | TRBV5-5 | many | NA
CASSQGLAGDNEQFF | TGCGCCAGCAGCCAAGGCCTAGCGGGAGACAATGAGCAGTTCTTC | TRBJ2-1 | TRBV4-3 | few | TRBD2
CSAWTGELFF | TGCAGCGCGTGGACCGGGGAGCTGTTTTTT | TRBJ2-2 | TRBV29-1 | NA | NA
CASRQSMNTEAFF | TGCGCCAGCAGACAGTCCATGAACACTGAAGCTTTCTTT | TRBJ1-1 | TRBV5-1 | few | NA